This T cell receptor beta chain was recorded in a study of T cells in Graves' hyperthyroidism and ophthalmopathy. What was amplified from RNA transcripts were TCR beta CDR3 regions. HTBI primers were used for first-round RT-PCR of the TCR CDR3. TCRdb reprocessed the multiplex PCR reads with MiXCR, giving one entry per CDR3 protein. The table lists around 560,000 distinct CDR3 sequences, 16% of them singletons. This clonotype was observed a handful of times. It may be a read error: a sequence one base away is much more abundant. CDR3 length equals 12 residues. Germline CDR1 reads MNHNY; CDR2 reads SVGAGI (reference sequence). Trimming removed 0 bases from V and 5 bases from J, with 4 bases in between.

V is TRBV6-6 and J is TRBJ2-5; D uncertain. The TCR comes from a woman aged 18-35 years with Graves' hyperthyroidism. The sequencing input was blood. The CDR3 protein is CASSYSVETQYF. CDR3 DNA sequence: TGTGCCAGCAGTTACTCGGTGGAGACCCAGTACTTC.